A single sample gave rise to the 3 T cell receptor beta chains below, sequenced in a study of blood T cell repertoires in COVID-19. Assay: immunoSEQ multiplex PCR; the TCRdb copy retains only in-frame clones and omits some. The sample yields roughly 53,000 clones, approximately 91% seen once. Sequenced: peripheral blood. All receptors derive from a human donor in a cohort sampled during active COVID-19.

The chain joins TRBV19 to TRBJ2-3; the match to TRBD2 covers 7 bases. The J segment lost 4 bases and the V segment lost 6 bases, leaving 13 bases of the junction unmatched. This CDR3 has 16 residues. Germline values: CDR1 LNHDA, CDR2 SQIVND (reference sequence). Here the CDR3 reads CASSHITGLAADTQYF. In DNA form, the CDR3 reads TGTGCCAGTAGCCACATCACGGGGCTAGCGGCAGATACGCAGTATTTT.

In its sample, this clone was seen once. The chain has TRBV15 and TRBJ2-2, with D perhaps matching TRBD1 (7 bases). From germline, CDR1 is LNHNV and CDR2 YYDKDF (reference sequence). There are 14 residues in the CDR3. V lost 3 bases and J 6 bases, leaving 11 bases between the germline ends. The CDR3 nucleotides are TGTGCCACCAGCAGGGGCAGGGGGGCCGGGGAGCTGTTTTTT. It codes for CATSRGRGAGELFF.

The chain links TRBV7-2 to TRBJ2-6, with 7 positions matching TRBD1. CDR1 is SGHTA, CDR2 FQGNSA, per germline. The CDR3 covers 17 residues. J gave up 0 bases and V 1 base, and 3 bases lay outside the gene matches. CDR3 amino acids: CASSLVAGGSGANVLTF. The CDR3 DNA sequence: TGTGCCAGCAGCTTAGTAGCAGGGGGCTCTGGGGCCAACGTCCTGACTTTC.